The 22 T cell receptor beta chains below all came from one sample that was sequenced in a study of blood T cell repertoires in COVID-19. Clones were read by immunoSEQ multiplex PCR, and TCRdb kept only the in-frame ones, dropping some. In the table there are about 320,000 clones, nearly 90% of which are singletons. The sequenced sample consisted of PBMCs or T cells enriched from blood (not recorded which). The receptors were gathered from a young woman who had recovered from COVID-19.

This chain joins TRBV18 and TRBJ2-4; D is ambiguous. The germline gives CDR1 KGHSH, CDR2 LQKENI. V lost 6 bases to trimming and J lost 3 bases, with 15 bases between them. This CDR3 has 15 amino acids. CDR3 region: CASSPFALGKNIQYF. In DNA, the CDR3 is TGTGCCAGCTCTCCCTTCGCCCTAGGCAAAAACATTCAGTACTTC.

The chain couples TRBV5-5 to TRBJ1-1; D unclear. The germline gives CDR1 SGHKS, CDR2 YYEKEE (reference sequence). Trimming took off 1 base at V and 6 bases at J, with 7 bases between the two ends. The CDR3 length is 12 residues. The DNA for the CDR3 is TGTGCCAGCAGCTTGACACGGGCTGAAGCTTTCTTT. Protein product: CASSLTRAEAFF.

The V call is TRBV6-6, the J call TRBJ2-5, with 9 bases aligning to TRBD1. Per germline, CDR1 MNHNY and CDR2 SVGAGI (reference sequence). Trimming at V came to 0 bases and at J to 5 bases, leaving 7 bases not matched to a gene. The CDR3 is 16 residues long. CDR3 coding DNA: TGTGCCAGCAGTTACTCTCCACTGACAGGGGGGGAGACCCAGTACTTC. Its translation is CASSYSPLTGGETQYF.

The V call is TRBV14, the J call TRBJ2-5, with a tentative D call TRBD2 (5 bases). Trimming took 3 bases from V and 4 from J, leaving 15 bases between them. Germline V gene lookup returns CDR1 SGHDN and CDR2 FVKESK. The CDR3 has 15 amino acids. The CDR3 sequence: CASSQNPLAGETQYF. The CDR3, as DNA: TGTGCCAGCAGCCAGAATCCCCTAGCTGGAGAGACCCAGTACTTC.

This clone was seen more than once but under ten times. The chain combines TRBV5-4 with TRBJ1-1, with 8 bases fitting TRBD1. V was pared by 4 bases and J by 3 bases, with 2 bases of the junction left unmatched. CDR3 size: 13 residues. CDR1 and CDR2 (germline): SGHNT, YYREEE (reference sequence). CDR3 DNA: TGTGCCAGCAGCCAGGACAGGGACACTGAAGCTTTCTTT. Its translation is CASSQDRDTEAFF.

V and J are TRBV2 and TRBJ1-1; no reliable D call. The CDR3 has 13 residues. V lost 6 bases to trimming and J lost 2 bases, with 10 bases between them. CDR1 SNHLY and CDR2 FYNNEI come from the germline V gene. CDR3 in DNA: TGTGCCAGCAGCCAACAGTACAACACTGAAGCTTTCTTT. It is translated as CASSQQYNTEAFF.

This clone was detected only a few times. The V and J genes are TRBV5-1 and TRBJ1-2; 8 bases align to TRBD1. Germline V CDR1 and CDR2: SGHRS, YFSETQ. This CDR3 is built from 16 residues. After removal of 0 bases from V and 8 bases from J, the junction contained 12 bases not matched to a gene. In DNA, the CDR3 is TGCGCCAGCAGCTTGGCTCGTTTCAGGGGGCCGGAGGGCTACACCTTC. As protein: CASSLARFRGPEGYTF.

The genes are TRBV10-3 and TRBJ2-3, with TRBD2 matching over 11 bases. This CDR3 has 14 amino acids. Trimming at V came to 4 bases and at J to 4 bases, leaving 1 base not matched to a gene. Germline CDR1 and CDR2: ENHRY and SYGVKD. The CDR3, as DNA: TGTGCCATCAGTGTGACTAGCGGGGCAGATACGCAGTATTTT. Translation gives CAISVTSGADTQYF.

The chain couples TRBV5-1 to TRBJ1-6; 9 nucleotides agree with TRBD1. The CDR3 is 16 residues long. The germline V gene encodes CDR1 SGHRS and CDR2 YFSETQ. V was clipped by 4 bases and J by 14 bases; unmatched bases: 16. As DNA, the CDR3 is TGCGCCAGCAGCCTAAGAGGGACAGGGAGCCCGGAAACCCTCCACTTT. This gives the protein CASSLRGTGSPETLHF. Looking up the rest from reference TRBV5-1 and TRBJ1-6 gives the full variable domain: KAGVTQTPRYLIKTRGQQVTLSCSPISGHRSVSWYQQTPGQGLQFLFEYFSETQRNKGNFPGRFSGRQFSNSRSEMNVSTLELGDSALYLCASSLRGTGSPETLHFGNGTRLTVT.

The rearrangement uses TRBV4-3 and TRBJ1-6, with D perhaps TRBD1 (6 bases). The CDR3 length is 11 residues. V was cut by 3 bases and J by 15 bases, with 9 bases left in between. CDR1 and CDR2 (germline): LGHNA, YSLEER. The DNA for the CDR3 is TGCGCCAGCAGCCAGGGGGACATCCTCCACTTT. Residues: CASSQGDILHF.

The rearrangement joins TRBV6-5 to TRBJ2-3; D is perhaps TRBD2 (6 bases). Between the trimmed V and J ends, which lost 6 bases and 0 bases, there was a span of 13 bases. Germline values: CDR1 MNHEY, CDR2 SVGAGI. The CDR3 totals 15 residues. CDR3 loop: CASRDYSGSTDTQYF. CDR3 coding DNA: TGTGCCAGCAGGGATTATAGCGGCAGCACAGATACGCAGTATTTT.

The V call is TRBV27, the J call TRBJ1-2; possible D gene TRBD1, 6 bases. Deletions cut 6 bases from V and 2 bases from J, with 16 bases between. CDR1 MNHEY and CDR2 SMNVEV come from the germline V gene (reference sequence). The CDR3 sequence is 15 residues long. In DNA form, the CDR3 reads TGTGCCAGCAGGGTTTGGGGGGGGGCGAACTATGGCTACACCTTC. This codes for CASRVWGGANYGYTF.

The chain uses TRBV19 and TRBJ2-1; weak D call: TRBD2 (6 bases). The ends were cut back, 3 bases at V and 5 bases at J, with 11 bases in the middle. Germline assignment: CDR1 LNHDA and CDR2 SQIVND (reference sequence). The CDR3 covers 14 residues. The CDR3 DNA reads TGTGCCAGTAGTATCCTATCGGGGGACAATGAGCAGTTCTTC. Amino acid sequence: CASSILSGDNEQFF.

V gene TRBV2 combines with J gene TRBJ2-7; TRBD1 is a possible D gene (9 bases). Germline CDR1 is SNHLY and CDR2 is FYNNEI. Trimming removed 8 bases at V and 3 bases at J, with 17 bases between. CDR3 size: 14 residues. The CDR3 here is CASRGGQGGYEQYF. CDR3 in DNA: TGTGCCAGCCGGGGGGGACAGGGTGGCTACGAGCAGTACTTC.

This sequence joins TRBV5-4 and TRBJ2-3; 10 bases map to TRBD2. Germline trimming cut 5 bases from V and 1 base from J; bases unmatched to any gene: 4. The CDR3 has 15 residues. CDR1 and CDR2 (germline): SGHNT, YYREEE (reference sequence). CDR3 sequence reads: CASSQTSGGTDTQYF. The CDR3 DNA reads as TGTGCCAGCAGTCAAACTAGCGGGGGCACAGATACGCAGTATTTT.

The chain couples TRBV7-2 to TRBJ2-1; tentative D call: TRBD2 (6 bases). The CDR3 has 11 residues. The germline V gene encodes CDR1 SGHTA and CDR2 FQGNSA. V shed 8 bases and J shed 9 bases, with 11 bases lying between them. CDR3 region: CASQASVEQFF. The CDR3 nucleotides are TGTGCCAGCCAGGCTAGCGTTGAGCAGTTCTTC.

The rearrangement uses TRBV3-1 (or the pseudogene TRBV3-2) and TRBJ1-2; maybe TRBD1 (6 bases). CDR1 LGHDT and CDR2 YNNKEL come from the germline V gene (reference sequence). V gave up 5 bases and J gave up 3 bases, with 16 bases separating them. The CDR3 consists of 15 residues. The CDR3 coding sequence is TGTGCCAGCAGCAGAACCAACACAGGGTACTATGGCTACACCTTC. Protein product: CASSRTNTGYYGYTF.

The chain joins TRBV7-2 to TRBJ1-3; 9 nucleotides agree with TRBD1. Unmatched junction bases numbered 5, after V lost 8 bases and J lost 0 bases. This CDR3 has 15 residues. In germline, CDR1 is SGHTA, CDR2 FQGNSA. The CDR3 here is CASRGTGNSGNTIYF. DNA of the CDR3: TGTGCCAGCCGTGGGACAGGGAACTCTGGAAACACCATATATTTT.

The chain joins TRBV18 to TRBJ1-2; D remains ambiguous. Between the trimmed V and J ends, which lost 3 bases and 1 base, there was a span of 9 bases. Germline loops: CDR1 KGHSH, CDR2 LQKENI. The CDR3 is 14 residues long. The CDR3 loop is CASSPNRYNYGYTF. CDR3 bases: TGTGCCAGCTCACCGAACAGATATAACTATGGCTACACCTTC.

This sequence joins TRBV30 and TRBJ1-3, with TRBD1 identical over 9 bases. This CDR3 spans 13 amino acids. CDR1 and CDR2 (germline): GTSNPN, SVGIG (reference sequence). J lost 7 bases, V lost 5 bases, and 6 bases had no gene match. CDR3 nucleotides: TGTGCCTGGGCTACAGGGGGCGTGAACACCATATATTTT. Its translation is CAWATGGVNTIYF.

The V call is TRBV5-4, the J call TRBJ1-5; 8 positions match TRBD1. Germline CDR1 SGHNT, CDR2 YYREEE (reference sequence). The CDR3 sequence is 16 residues long. Trimming at V came to 1 base and at J to 6 bases, leaving 9 bases not matched to a gene. The CDR3 region is CASSLPKGQGCQPQHF. The DNA of the CDR3 is TGTGCCAGCAGCTTGCCCAAAGGACAGGGATGTCAGCCCCAGCATTTT.

The chain uses TRBV9 and TRBJ2-2; 9 bases match TRBD1. Germline V gene data show CDR1 as SGDLS and CDR2 as YYNGEE. V shed 3 bases, J shed 10 bases, and the junction held 7 bases outside the gene matches. CDR3 length: 14 amino acids. CDR3 DNA sequence: TGTGCCAGCAGCGCCGGGACAGGGCTTCCGGAGCTGTTTTTT. Translation: CASSAGTGLPELFF.